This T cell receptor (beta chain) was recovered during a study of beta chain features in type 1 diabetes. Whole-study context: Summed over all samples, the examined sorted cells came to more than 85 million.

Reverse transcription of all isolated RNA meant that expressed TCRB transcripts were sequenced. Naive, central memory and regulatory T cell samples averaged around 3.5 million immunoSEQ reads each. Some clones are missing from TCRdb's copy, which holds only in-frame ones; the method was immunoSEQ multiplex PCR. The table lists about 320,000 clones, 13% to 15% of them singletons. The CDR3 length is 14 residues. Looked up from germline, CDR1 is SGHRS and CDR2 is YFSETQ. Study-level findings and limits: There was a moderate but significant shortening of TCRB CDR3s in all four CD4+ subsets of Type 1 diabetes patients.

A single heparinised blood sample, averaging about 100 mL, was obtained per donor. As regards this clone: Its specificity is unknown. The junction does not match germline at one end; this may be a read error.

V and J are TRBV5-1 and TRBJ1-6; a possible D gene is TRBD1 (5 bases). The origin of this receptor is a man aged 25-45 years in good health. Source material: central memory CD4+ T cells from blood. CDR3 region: CSSKSTDSNSPLHF. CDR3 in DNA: TGCTCCAGCAAATCGACAGACTCTAATTCACCCCTCCACTTT.